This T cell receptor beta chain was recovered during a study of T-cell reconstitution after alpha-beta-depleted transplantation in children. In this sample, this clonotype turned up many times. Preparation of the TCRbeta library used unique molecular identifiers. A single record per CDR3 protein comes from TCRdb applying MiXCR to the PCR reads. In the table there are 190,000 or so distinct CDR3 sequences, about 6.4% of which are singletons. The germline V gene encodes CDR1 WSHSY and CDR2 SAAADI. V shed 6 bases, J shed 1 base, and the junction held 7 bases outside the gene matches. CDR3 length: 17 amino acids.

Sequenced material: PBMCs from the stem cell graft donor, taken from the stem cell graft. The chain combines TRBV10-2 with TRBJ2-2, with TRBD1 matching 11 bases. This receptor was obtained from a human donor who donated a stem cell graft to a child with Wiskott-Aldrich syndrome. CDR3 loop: CASRAGTGGVNTGELFF. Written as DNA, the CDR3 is TGCGCCAGCAGGGCCGGGACAGGGGGAGTGAACACCGGGGAGCTGTTTTTT.